A single sample is the source of the 5 T cell receptor beta chains below, sequenced in a study of immune evolution from preneoplasia to lung adenocarcinoma. This table comes from immunoSEQ multiplex PCR, and its TCRdb copy is limited to in-frame clones, with some not included. The sample includes 11,000 to 15,000 clones, about four fifths of them seen just once. Sequencing used FFPE minimally invasive lung adenocarcinoma tissue. These receptor sequences come from a person aged 55 to 79 with lung adenocarcinoma.

The rearrangement links TRBV6-1 to TRBJ1-1; 8 bases align to TRBD1. V was clipped by 10 bases and J by 3 bases; unmatched bases: 7. CDR3 length: 13 amino acids. Per germline, CDR1 MNHNS and CDR2 SASEGT. The CDR3, as DNA: TGTGCCACCTGTATGACAGGGGACACTGAAGCTTTCTTT. Translation gives CATCMTGDTEAFF.

The CDR3 here is CATSRDRRGWTTEAFF. CDR3 DNA sequence: TGTGCCACCAGCAGAGATCGGAGGGGGTGGACCACTGAAGCTTTCTTT. The rearrangement links TRBV15 to TRBJ1-1; perhaps TRBD1 as D (6 bases). V lost 0 bases and J lost 4, with 15 bases in between. There are 16 residues in the CDR3. Germline CDR1 reads LNHNV; CDR2 reads YYDKDF (reference sequence).

V is TRBV7-3 and J is TRBJ2-1; D unresolved. The CDR3 spans 15 residues. In germline, CDR1 is SGHTA, CDR2 FQGTGA. Trimming cost V 5 bases and J 0 bases, with 11 bases left between them. CDR3 residues: CASSLDFSSYNEQFF. For the CDR3, the DNA is TGTGCCAGCAGCCTCGACTTTAGCTCCTACAATGAGCAGTTCTTC.

The chain carries TRBV30 and TRBJ2-2; 7 bases agree with TRBD2. V gave up 5 bases and J gave up 2 bases; unmatched junction bases: 2. The CDR3 covers 13 residues. CDR1 and CDR2 from the germline V gene are GTSNPN and SVGIG (reference sequence). CDR3 coding DNA: TGTGCCTGGGGGACTACAAACACCGGGGAGCTGTTTTTT. Protein: CAWGTTNTGELFF.

The gene calls are TRBV30 and TRBJ1-1, with D tentatively TRBD1 (6 bases). The V gene lost 2 bases and the J gene lost 4 bases, with 11 bases spanning the gap. The germline V gene encodes CDR1 GTSNPN and CDR2 SVGIG (reference sequence). The CDR3 has 13 residues. CDR3 bases: TGTGCCTGGAGTAAGGGGGGGGGCACTGAAGCTTTCTTT. Amino acids: CAWSKGGGTEAFF.